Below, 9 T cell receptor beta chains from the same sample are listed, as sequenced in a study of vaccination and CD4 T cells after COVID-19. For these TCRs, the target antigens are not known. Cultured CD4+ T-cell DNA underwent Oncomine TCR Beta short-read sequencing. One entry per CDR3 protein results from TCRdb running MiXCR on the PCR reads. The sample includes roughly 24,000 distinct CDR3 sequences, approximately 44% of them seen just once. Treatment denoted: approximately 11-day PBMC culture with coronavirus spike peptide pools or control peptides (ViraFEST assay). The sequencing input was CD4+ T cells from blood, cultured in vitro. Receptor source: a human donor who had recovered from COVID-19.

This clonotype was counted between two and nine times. The DNA for the CDR3 is TGTGCCAGCAGCTCGAGTGAATCCCGGCTCTGGGGCTCTGGGGCCAACGTCCTGACTTTC. Its protein product is CASSSSESRLWGSGANVLTF. The chain employs TRBV7-9 and TRBJ2-6; D call uncertain. The length of the CDR3 is 20 residues. Germline V gives CDR1 SEHNR, CDR2 FQNEAQ (reference sequence). The V end was cut by 4 bases, the J end by 0 bases, with 22 bases between.

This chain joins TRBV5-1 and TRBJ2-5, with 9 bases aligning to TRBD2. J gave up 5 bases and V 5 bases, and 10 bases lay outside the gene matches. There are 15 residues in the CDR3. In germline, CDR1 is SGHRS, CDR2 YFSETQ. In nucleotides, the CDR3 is TGCGCCAGCAGGACGGCGGGGGGGCCGGCGGAGACCCAGTACTTC. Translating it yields CASRTAGGPAETQYF.

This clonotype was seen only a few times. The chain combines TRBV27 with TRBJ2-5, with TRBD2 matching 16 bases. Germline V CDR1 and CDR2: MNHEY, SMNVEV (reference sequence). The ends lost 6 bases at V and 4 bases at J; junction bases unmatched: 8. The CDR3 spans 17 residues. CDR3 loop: CASSWGTSGGAGETQYF. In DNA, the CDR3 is TGTGCCAGCAGCTGGGGGACTAGCGGGGGGGCTGGAGAGACCCAGTACTTC.

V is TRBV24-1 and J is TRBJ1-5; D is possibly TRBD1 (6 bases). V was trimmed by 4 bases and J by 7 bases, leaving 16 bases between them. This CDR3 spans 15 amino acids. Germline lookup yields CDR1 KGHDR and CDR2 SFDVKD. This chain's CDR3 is CATSESGGLNQPQHF. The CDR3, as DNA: TGTGCCACCAGTGAGTCCGGGGGGCTTAACCAGCCCCAGCATTTT.

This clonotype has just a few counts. CDR3 sequence reads: CSARQGYTEAFF. The CDR3 nucleotides read TGCAGTGCTAGACAGGGCTACACTGAAGCTTTCTTT. V and J are TRBV20-1 and TRBJ1-1; TRBD1 is a possible D gene (5 bases). Germline loops: CDR1 DFQATT, CDR2 SNEGSKA (reference sequence). V was cut by 2 bases and J by 3 bases, with 7 bases left in between. The CDR3 is 12 amino acids.

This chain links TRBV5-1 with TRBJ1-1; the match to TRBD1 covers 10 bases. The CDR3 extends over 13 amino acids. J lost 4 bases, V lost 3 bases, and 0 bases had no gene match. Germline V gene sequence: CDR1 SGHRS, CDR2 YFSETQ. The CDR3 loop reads CASSWTGGTEAFF. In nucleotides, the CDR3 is TGCGCCAGCAGCTGGACAGGGGGCACTGAAGCTTTCTTT.

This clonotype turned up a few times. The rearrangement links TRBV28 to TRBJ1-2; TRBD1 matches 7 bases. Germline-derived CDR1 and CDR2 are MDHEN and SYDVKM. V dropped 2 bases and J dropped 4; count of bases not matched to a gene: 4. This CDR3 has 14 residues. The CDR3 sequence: CASSLGGQSYGYTF. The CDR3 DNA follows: TGTGCCAGCAGTTTAGGGGGACAGTCCTATGGCTACACCTTC.

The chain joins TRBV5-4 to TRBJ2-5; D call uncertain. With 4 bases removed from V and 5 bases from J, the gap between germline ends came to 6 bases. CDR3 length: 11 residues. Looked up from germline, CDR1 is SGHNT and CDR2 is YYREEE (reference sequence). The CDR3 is CASSLLETQYF. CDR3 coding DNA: TGTGCCAGCAGCCTTTTGGAGACCCAGTACTTC.

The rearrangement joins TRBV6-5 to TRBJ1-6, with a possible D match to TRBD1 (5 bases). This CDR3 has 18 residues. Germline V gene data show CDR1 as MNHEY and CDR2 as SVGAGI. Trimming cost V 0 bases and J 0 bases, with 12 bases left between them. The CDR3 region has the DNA TGTGCCAGCAGTTACTCGGGGCAGTTGAGCTCCTATAATTCACCCCTCCACTTT. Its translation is CASSYSGQLSSYNSPLHF.